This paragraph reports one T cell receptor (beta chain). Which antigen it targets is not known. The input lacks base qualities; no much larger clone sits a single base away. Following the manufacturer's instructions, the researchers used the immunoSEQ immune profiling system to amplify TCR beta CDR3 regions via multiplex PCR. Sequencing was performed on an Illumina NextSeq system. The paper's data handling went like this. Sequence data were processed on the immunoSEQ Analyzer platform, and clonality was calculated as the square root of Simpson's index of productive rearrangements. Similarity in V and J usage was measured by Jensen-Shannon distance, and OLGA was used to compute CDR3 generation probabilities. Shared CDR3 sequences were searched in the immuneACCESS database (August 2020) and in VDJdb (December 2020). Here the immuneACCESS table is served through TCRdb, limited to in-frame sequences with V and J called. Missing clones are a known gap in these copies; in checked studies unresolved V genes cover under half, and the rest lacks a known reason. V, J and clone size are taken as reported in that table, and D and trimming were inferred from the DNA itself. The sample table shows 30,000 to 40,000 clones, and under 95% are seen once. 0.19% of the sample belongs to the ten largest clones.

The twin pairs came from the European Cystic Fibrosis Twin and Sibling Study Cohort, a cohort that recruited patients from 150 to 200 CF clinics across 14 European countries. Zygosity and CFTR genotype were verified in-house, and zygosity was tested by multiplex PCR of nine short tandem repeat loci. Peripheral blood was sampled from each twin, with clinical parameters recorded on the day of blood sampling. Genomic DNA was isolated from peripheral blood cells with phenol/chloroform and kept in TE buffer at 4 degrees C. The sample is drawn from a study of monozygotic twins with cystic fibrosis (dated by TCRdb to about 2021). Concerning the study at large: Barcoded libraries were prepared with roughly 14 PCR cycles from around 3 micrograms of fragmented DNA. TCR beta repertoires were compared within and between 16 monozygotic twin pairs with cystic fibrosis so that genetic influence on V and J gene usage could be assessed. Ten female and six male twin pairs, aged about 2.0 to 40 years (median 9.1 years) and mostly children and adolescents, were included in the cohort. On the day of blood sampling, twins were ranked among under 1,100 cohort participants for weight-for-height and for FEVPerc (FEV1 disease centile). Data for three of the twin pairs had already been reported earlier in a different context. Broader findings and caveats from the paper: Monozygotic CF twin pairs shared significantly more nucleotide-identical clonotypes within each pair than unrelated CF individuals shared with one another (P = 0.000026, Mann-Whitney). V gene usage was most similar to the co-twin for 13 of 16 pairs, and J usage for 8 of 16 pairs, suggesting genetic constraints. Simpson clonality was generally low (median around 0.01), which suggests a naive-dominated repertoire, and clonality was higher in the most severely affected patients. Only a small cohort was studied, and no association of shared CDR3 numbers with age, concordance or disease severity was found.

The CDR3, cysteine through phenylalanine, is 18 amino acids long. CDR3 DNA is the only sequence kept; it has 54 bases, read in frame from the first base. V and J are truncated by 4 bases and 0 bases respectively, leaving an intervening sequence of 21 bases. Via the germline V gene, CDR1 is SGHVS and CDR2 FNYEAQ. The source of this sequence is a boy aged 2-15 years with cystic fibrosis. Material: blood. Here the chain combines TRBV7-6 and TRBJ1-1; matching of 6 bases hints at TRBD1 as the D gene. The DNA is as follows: TGTGCCAGCAGCTACCAGCGGCGCAAGGGGGAGGTGAACACTGAAGCTTTCTTT. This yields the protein CASSYQRRKGEVNTEAFF.